This paragraph covers one TCR beta chain sequence. This clonotype was counted only a few times. This clone's antigen is unknown. It has no much larger one-base neighbor in the sample; base qualities were not kept. The library was built by means of 5' RACE. Sequencer: Illumina HiSeq 2500. The second PCR ran for about 6 to 12 cycles and used a J-beta primer mix along with a sample-barcoded 5' primer. A unique molecular identifier was introduced onto each TCR beta cDNA molecule by a template-switch 5' adaptor carrying 12 random nucleotides. At least 3 million CDR3-containing paired-end reads were obtained from each sample. All of the RNA was converted into first-strand cDNA using the Mint cDNA synthesis kit, with a TRBC-specific oligonucleotide serving as the primer. Following uracil-DNA glycosylase treatment, all cDNA underwent a first 18-cycle PCR with the universal primers M1SS and BC2_uni_R. The authors' analysis ran thus. Normalization of each sample was performed by random selection of 1 million high-quality reads, each carrying a distinct molecular identifier. Instead of being binned into consensus sequences, reads with shared molecular identifiers were discarded. MiTCR, with a Q25 quality threshold and the strictest error-elimination algorithm, was used for CDR3 identification, clonotype clustering and error correction. A nonparametric unseen species model with Euler transformation was used to estimate a lower bound on total TCR beta diversity. TCRdb trimmed public reads at Q25 via fastp, called clones via MiXCR and kept in-frame beta chains. Identical CDR3 proteins give one entry, which carries the most common genes and DNA. TCRdb's processing, not the authors', yielded these V and J calls. A total of around 1,600,000 distinct CDR3 sequences appear in this sample, 35% to 45% of them only once. 4% of the sample comes from the top ten.

These data belong to a study of blood T cells in healthy people across ages (dated by TCRdb to between 2014 and 2017). Broadly, across the study: Template switching captured roughly one uniquely barcoded TCR beta cDNA molecule per two T cells in model experiments. To track age-related changes in TCR beta repertoire diversity, the study relied on deep sequencing normalized with unique cDNA molecular identifiers. The donors were divided into four age groups: young (average approximately 16 years), middle-aged (about 40), aged (62) and long-lived (roughly 82). To avoid experimental bias, donors of different ages were spread randomly across the sequencing lanes. Using the same blood draw, the study looked at two additional independent replicas of 1 million unique cDNA reads for two donors, one aged 18 to 30 and the other aged 80 or older.

V is cut by 6 bases and J by 2 bases, and the space between the germline ends is 17 bases. Reading from cysteine to phenylalanine, the CDR3 counts 17 amino acids. Only CDR3 DNA is held: 51 bases, read in frame from base 1. Taken from the germline V gene (reference sequence), the CDR1 and CDR2 loops are MNHEY and SMNVEV. The donors were 40 or so Caucasian individuals from Russia, aged roughly 6 to 100 years, who were systemically healthy. Each donor gave ten milliliters of peripheral blood, collected into EDTA-treated Vacutainer tubes. Ficoll-Paque density-gradient centrifugation was used to isolate PBMCs, with at least 7 million obtained per sample. Trizol reagent was used to extract total RNA from the PBMCs, yielding at least 5.5 micrograms per sample. Naive CD45RAhigh/CD27high T cell percentages were measured by flow cytometry on a PBMC aliquot from every donor. Results the study describes overall, beyond this receptor: Estimates of total diversity based on one million sequenced T cells were considered lower bounds and underestimates. Compared with the aged group, more naive CD4+ T cells, fewer expanded clones and increased TCR diversity were shown by the long-lived group, suggesting age selection. Because profiling used bulk unsorted PBMCs, naive and antigen-experienced compartments could not be compared conclusively. Donor CMV infection status was unknown, potentially confounding age-related changes in expanded clonotypes. The percentage of naive T cells measured by flow cytometry correlated strongly with observed TCR beta diversity. Observed TCR beta diversity per million T cells fell roughly linearly with age, and a significant reduction was already apparent by age around 44.

The source is a woman in her late teens or twenties in good health. The V gene is TRBV27 and the J gene is TRBJ2-6; the D segment cannot be called with confidence. Specimen: blood. The encoded CDR3 is CASRTFLRGAGANVLTF. The nucleotide sequence reads as follows: TGTGCCAGCAGAACCTTTTTACGTGGGGCTGGGGCCAACGTCCTGACTTTC.